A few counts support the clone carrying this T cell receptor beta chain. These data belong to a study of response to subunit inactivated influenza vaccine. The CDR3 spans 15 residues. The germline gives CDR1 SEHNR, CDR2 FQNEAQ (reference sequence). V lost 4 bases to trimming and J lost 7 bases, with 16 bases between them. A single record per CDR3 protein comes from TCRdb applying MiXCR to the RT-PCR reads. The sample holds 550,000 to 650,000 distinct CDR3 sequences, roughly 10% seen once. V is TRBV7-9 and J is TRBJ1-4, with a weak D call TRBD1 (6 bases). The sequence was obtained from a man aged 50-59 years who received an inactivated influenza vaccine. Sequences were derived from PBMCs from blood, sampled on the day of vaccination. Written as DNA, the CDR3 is TGTGCCAGCAGCTACCAGGGGATCGGGGTTGAAAAACTGTTTTTT. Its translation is CASSYQGIGVEKLFF.